Below, 16 T cell receptor beta chains from the same sample are listed, as sequenced in a study of cytomegalovirus exposure and HLA in healthy donors. The PCR was carried out with 60 Vbeta primers and 13 Jbeta primers. TCRdb keeps only in-frame clones here, not all; method: immunoSEQ multiplex PCR. This table holds more than 150,000 clones, 75% to 80% found once. The sequenced material came from PBMCs. These receptors were taken from a man between 45 and 60 years old in good health and CMV-seropositive.

CDR3 sequence (DNA): TGCGCCAGCAGGGTGGGGGAGGGTACTGAAGCTTTCTTT. Translation: CASRVGEGTEAFF. This sequence joins TRBV4-1 and TRBJ1-1, with D possibly being TRBD1 (5 bases). V gave up 6 bases and J gave up 5 bases, with 13 bases separating them. The CDR3 totals 13 residues. Germline V gives CDR1 MGHRA, CDR2 YSYEKL.

This clone occurred a few times. The J gene is TRBJ1-2, the V gene TRBV28; a weak D match, TRBD1 (5 bases). The CDR3 contains 12 residues. Germline values: CDR1 MDHEN, CDR2 SYDVKM. The V gene lost 6 bases and the J gene lost 4 bases, with 9 bases spanning the gap. The CDR3 sequence: CASRGQLYGYTF. The CDR3 region has the DNA TGTGCCAGCAGGGGGCAGCTCTATGGCTACACCTTC.

This rearrangement joins TRBV7-9 to TRBJ2-7, with 7 bases that match TRBD2. Germline trimming cut 1 base from V and 7 bases from J; bases unmatched to any gene: 7. The CDR3 is made up of 14 amino acids. Germline V lookup: CDR1 SEHNR, CDR2 FQNEAQ (reference sequence). CDR3 DNA: TGTGCCAGCAGCTTAGGTCGGGACTATGTTGAGCAGTACGTC. Translated: CASSLGRDYVEQYV.

The J gene is TRBJ2-1, the V gene TRBV5-1; 10 bases match TRBD2. The CDR3 covers 15 residues. CDR1 and CDR2 from the germline V gene are SGHRS and YFSETQ. V dropped 7 bases and J dropped 6; count of bases not matched to a gene: 10. CDR3 nucleotides: TGCGCCAGCCTCAACGCGGCTAGCGGGGGCAATGAGCAGTTCTTC. The encoded protein is CASLNAASGGNEQFF.

The gene calls are TRBV27 and TRBJ2-6; 10 nucleotides agree with TRBD1. The germline gives CDR1 MNHEY, CDR2 SMNVEV (reference sequence). This CDR3 is built from 19 residues. V shed 5 bases and J 0 bases; nucleotides not matched to a gene: 10. In nucleotides, the CDR3 is TGTGCCAGCAGTGTCGACAGGGGGCGTAGCGTCTCTGGGGCCAACGTCCTGACTTTC. It is translated as CASSVDRGRSVSGANVLTF.

V and J are TRBV5-1 and TRBJ2-3; 10 nucleotides line up with TRBD2. This CDR3 comprises 15 residues. CDR1 and CDR2 from the germline V gene are SGHRS and YFSETQ. The V gene end was trimmed by 4 bases and the J gene end by 0 bases; junction bases not matched to a gene: 2. The CDR3 is CASSPSGGSTDTQYF. The CDR3 nucleotides read TGCGCCAGCAGCCCTAGCGGGGGTAGCACAGATACGCAGTATTTT.

This clone was counted only a few times. V usage is TRBV7-2 and J usage is TRBJ1-2; no clear D gene. The ends were cut back, 7 bases at V and 4 bases at J, with 7 bases in the middle. CDR1 and CDR2 from the germline V gene are SGHTA and FQGNSA. The CDR3 loop spans 11 amino acids. The CDR3 nucleotides are TGTGCCAGCACCAACAGCTATGGCTACACCTTC. Its protein is CASTNSYGYTF.

This chain uses TRBV7-3 with TRBJ2-3; 9 nucleotides match TRBD2. CDR3 length: 20 residues. The germline V gene encodes CDR1 SGHTA and CDR2 FQGTGA. V shed 5 bases, J shed 2 bases, and the junction held 20 bases outside the gene matches. Here the CDR3 DNA reads TGTGCCAGCAGCCCGGTCACCGGTAGTGATAGCGGGGGATACACAGATACGCAGTATTTT. It is translated as CASSPVTGSDSGGYTDTQYF.

The chain employs TRBV5-6 and TRBJ1-1; TRBD1 agrees at 7 bases. Trimming at V came to 2 bases and at J to 6 bases, leaving 7 bases not matched to a gene. The CDR3 has 14 residues. Per germline, CDR1 SGHDT and CDR2 YYEEEE. The CDR3 DNA reads as TGTGCCAGCAGCTTAGCAGGGGGTAGGGCTGAAGCTTTCTTT. Its translation is CASSLAGGRAEAFF.

The chain combines TRBV11-2 with TRBJ1-5, with a possible D match to TRBD1 (5 bases). This CDR3 has 16 residues. The V end was cut by 4 bases, the J end by 5 bases, with 18 bases between. The germline CDR1 and CDR2 sequences are SGHAT and FQNNGV. CDR3 DNA: TGTGCCAGCAGCTCCTTCGAAGCAGGGTTAGATCAGCCCCAGCATTTT. Residues: CASSSFEAGLDQPQHF. Full variable domain (remainder filled in from reference TRBV11-2 and TRBJ1-5): EAGVAQSPRYKIIEKRQSVAFWCNPISGHATLYWYQQILGQGPKLLIQFQNNGVVDDSQLPKDRFSAERLKGVDSTLKIQPAKLEDSAVYLCASSSFEAGLDQPQHFGDGTRLSIL.

This clone was seen at least ten times. The J gene is TRBJ1-1, the V gene TRBV11-2, with 8 bases matching TRBD1. V gave up 5 bases and J gave up 5 bases; unmatched junction bases: 7. The CDR3 runs 14 residues. Germline V CDR1 and CDR2: SGHAT, FQNNGV. The DNA for the CDR3 is TGTGCCAGCAGCCCCGACCGGACAGGGACTGAAGCTTTCTTT. It translates to CASSPDRTGTEAFF.

The V and J genes are TRBV7-9 and TRBJ1-1; 9 bases line up with TRBD1. Germline loops: CDR1 SEHNR, CDR2 FQNEAQ (reference sequence). After removal of 5 bases from V and 5 bases from J, the junction contained 9 bases not matched to a gene. This CDR3 is built from 15 residues. The CDR3 spells CASSRGTGTGTEAFF. In DNA, the CDR3 is TGTGCCAGCAGCAGAGGGACAGGGACGGGGACTGAAGCTTTCTTT.

This clone showed up just a few times. V is TRBV2 and J is TRBJ2-1, with 9 positions matching TRBD1. The germline V gene encodes CDR1 SNHLY and CDR2 FYNNEI. Trimming took 10 bases from V and 10 from J; bases not matched to a gene: 11. This CDR3 is 13 amino acids long. CDR3 loop: CATAGTGKYEQFF. In nucleotides, the CDR3 is TGTGCCACCGCCGGGACAGGGAAATACGAGCAGTTCTTC.

The V call is TRBV18, the J call TRBJ2-5; TRBD1 matches 8 bases. With V trimmed by 3 bases and J by 5 bases, 5 bases remained unmatched. The germline CDR1 and CDR2 sequences are KGHSH and LQKENI. The CDR3 has 14 amino acids. This CDR3 is CASSPQGAQETQYF. CDR3 nucleotides: TGTGCCAGCTCACCTCAGGGGGCGCAGGAGACCCAGTACTTC.

The chain employs TRBV15 and TRBJ2-1; 10 bases match TRBD1. Germline assignment: CDR1 LNHNV and CDR2 YYDKDF (reference sequence). The CDR3 is 18 amino acids. V lost 3 bases, J lost 9 bases, and 17 bases stayed unmatched. CDR3 nucleotides: TGTGCCACCAGCAGGGCCCGAACCTCGAGACAGGGGGCGAGTGAGCAGTTCTTC. It codes for CATSRARTSRQGASEQFF. The variable domain in full, with the rest retrieved from reference TRBV15 and TRBJ2-1, is DAMVIQNPRYQVTQFGKPVTLSCSQTLNHNVMYWYQQKSSQAPKLLFHYYDKDFNNEADTPDNFQSRRPNTSFCFLDIRSPGLGDTAMYLCATSRARTSRQGASEQFFGPGTRLTVL.

V and J are TRBV19 and TRBJ2-5, with 9 bases identical to TRBD1. The junction had 12 bases not matched to a gene; V was cut back by 2 bases and J by 5 bases. Germline CDR1 reads LNHDA; CDR2 reads SQIVND (reference sequence). The CDR3 runs 17 residues. CDR3 sequence: CASSIRVGQGTRETQYF. The CDR3 region has the DNA TGTGCCAGTAGTATAAGGGTAGGACAGGGGACGCGGGAGACCCAGTACTTC.